The 9 T cell receptor beta chains in this list originate from one sample, sequenced in a study of blood T cell repertoires in COVID-19. TCRdb keeps only in-frame clones here, not all; method: immunoSEQ multiplex PCR. The repertoire holds about half a million clones, with approximately 89% as singletons. The specimen was peripheral blood. These receptors all come from a man between 18 and 35 years old with COVID-19, enrolled during active disease.

The chain is built from TRBV25-1 and TRBJ1-2; TRBD1 might be the D (6 bases). Germline V gives CDR1 MGHDK, CDR2 SYGVNS. The CDR3 totals 13 residues. V was clipped by 4 bases and J by 2 bases, with 8 bases between them. CDR3: CASSGGLNYGYTF. The DNA for the CDR3 is TGTGCCAGCAGTGGGGGGCTAAACTATGGCTACACCTTC.

This rearrangement joins TRBV18 to TRBJ2-6, with D perhaps TRBD1 (6 bases). V shed 0 bases and J shed 0 bases, with 9 bases lying between them. The germline gives CDR1 KGHSH, CDR2 LQKENI. The CDR3 has 17 amino acids. The CDR3 nucleotides are TGTGCCAGCTCACCACCGGACAGATTCTCTGGGGCCAACGTCCTGACTTTC. It encodes CASSPPDRFSGANVLTF.

J is TRBJ1-4 and V is TRBV19; maybe TRBD1 (5 bases). Germline CDR1 reads LNHDA; CDR2 reads SQIVND (reference sequence). V was clipped by 3 bases and J by 10 bases, with 15 bases between them. This CDR3 is 14 amino acids long. DNA of the CDR3: TGTGCCAGTAGTATGGGGCCCCGAGGTGGAAAACTGTTTTTT. This gives the protein CASSMGPRGGKLFF.

CDR3 bases: TGTGCCAGTAGTGCCGGCGGTTTGTCCACCTACGAGCAGTACTTC. Its translation: CASSAGGLSTYEQYF. V usage is TRBV19 and J usage is TRBJ2-7; D is ambiguous. The germline gives CDR1 LNHDA, CDR2 SQIVND (reference sequence). The CDR3 length is 15 residues. V shed 5 bases and J shed 2 bases, with 16 bases lying between them.

J is TRBJ2-1 and V is TRBV11-2; no reliable D call. V lost 0 bases and J 4 bases, leaving 10 bases between the germline ends. CDR3 size: 15 residues. Germline loops: CDR1 SGHAT, CDR2 FQNNGV. The CDR3 loop reads CASSLDGVSYNEQFF. The CDR3 coding sequence is TGTGCCAGCAGCTTAGATGGAGTATCGTACAATGAGCAGTTCTTC.

With respect to this clone: This same CDR3 is encoded by further DNA sequences in the sample. This sequence joins TRBV18 and TRBJ1-2; 8 bases agree with TRBD1. Germline-derived CDR1 and CDR2 are KGHSH and LQKENI. V was clipped by 3 bases and J by 6 bases; unmatched bases: 3. The CDR3 contains 13 residues. The CDR3 loop reads CASSPDRGDGYTF. CDR3 DNA sequence: TGTGCCAGCTCACCTGACAGGGGAGATGGCTACACCTTC.

The J gene is TRBJ1-1, the V gene TRBV7-8; 8 nucleotides match TRBD1. The CDR3 runs to 16 residues. The germline V gene encodes CDR1 SGHVS and CDR2 FQNEAQ. V shed 0 bases, J shed 6 bases, and the junction held 9 bases outside the gene matches. The CDR3 protein is CASSLAGVQGGSEAFF. CDR3 DNA sequence: TGTGCCAGCAGCTTAGCGGGAGTACAGGGGGGGTCTGAAGCTTTCTTT.

V is TRBV6-5 and J is TRBJ2-5; D not resolved. The CDR3 runs 14 residues. The ends were cut back, 0 bases at V and 5 bases at J, with 10 bases in the middle. Per germline, CDR1 MNHEY and CDR2 SVGAGI. Here the CDR3 DNA reads TGTGCCAGCAGTTACTCAGGCGGCCTGGAGACCCAGTACTTC. It yields the protein CASSYSGGLETQYF.

This chain uses TRBV12-2 with TRBJ1-3. TRBV12-2 is labeled a pseudogene. The CDR3 length is 14 residues. CDR3 DNA: TGTGCAAGGTTGGTCGGGGAGTCTGGAAACACCATATATTTT. Protein sequence: CARLVGESGNTIYF.